The rows below give T cell receptor beta chains drawn from one sample of a study of response to subunit inactivated influenza vaccine. Via MiXCR, TCRdb re-called the RT-PCR reads, giving one row per CDR3 protein. The sample lists hundreds of thousands of distinct CDR3 sequences; 6.5% to 8% were seen once. The sample consisted of PBMCs from blood, taken about 24 months after vaccination. Receptor source: a man aged 50 to 75 who received an inactivated influenza vaccine. Both conserved end residues are part of each CDR3. A D gene is named only where the DNA matches it firmly.

D | V | length | CDR3
TRBD2 | TRBV7-9 | 14 | CASSPWEGTYEQYF
TRBD1 | TRBV7-2 | 17 | CASSLARIEGAGGGYTF
TRBD1 | TRBV10-3 | 13 | CAISTDRVSPLHF
. | TRBV20-1 | 15 | CSARGVWAGDAPQHF
. | TRBV5-6 | 13 | CASSLTSPETQYF
TRBD1 | TRBV6-1 | 14 | CASSAQGGNQPQHF
. | TRBV11-2 | 18 | CASSLRTGAGGLGSEQFF
TRBD1 | TRBV6-4 | 13 | CASSARQGDIQYF
. | TRBV6-1 | 13 | CASGGAPYNEQFF
. | TRBV10-3 | 13 | CATTGDLNTEAFF
TRBD2 | TRBV20-1 | 15 | CSAKNSGRAQETQYF
. | TRBV6-1 | 14 | CASAGGSNNSPLHF
TRBD2 | TRBV11-2 | 15 | CASSKGLVWTGELFF
. | TRBV20-1 | 14 | CSASRTASNQPQHF
. | TRBV28 | 17 | CASIPWSAGLHTGELFF
. | TRBV29-1 | 13 | CSVVYENTDTQYF
. | TRBV14 | 15 | CASSQDARVGYGYTF
. | TRBV12-3/TRBV12-4 | 16 | CASSLRGPRMNTEAFF
TRBD1 | TRBV29-1 | 14 | CSVGKNRGSETQYF
. | TRBV9 | 14 | CASSSIGRKETQYF
. | TRBV7-6 | 15 | CASSLVGELRETQYF
. | TRBV2 | 15 | CASTPGGVGNQPQHF
TRBD2 | TRBV15 | 16 | CATSRSPSGSGETQYF
. | TRBV7-2 | 18 | CASSLSFTGGGTTDTQYF
. | TRBV12-3/TRBV12-4 | 15 | CASSPRQARSYEQYF
. | TRBV3-1 | 12 | CASARQSGLAFF
TRBD1 | TRBV6-1 | 14 | CASSPSGGRETQYF
. | TRBV18 | 13 | CASSPSDNQPQHF
. | TRBV9 | 14 | CASSARAGREKLFF
. | TRBV24-1 | 18 | CATSDITGLGSNTGELFF
. | TRBV20-1 | 15 | CSAPEEGGSYNEQFF
. | TRBV7-2 | 12 | CASSSPGGKLFF
TRBD2 | TRBV29-1 | 15 | CSVDQLAGGQETQYF
TRBD2 | TRBV4-3 | 16 | CASSQELAGRADTQYF